Shown below are 3 T cell receptor beta chains from a single sample sequenced in a study of naive and memory T cell subsets. Overall study results and limits: Naive repertoires, especially CD8, held a few larger clonotypes, possibly memory cells re-expressing CD45RA.

These receptors' targets are unknown. An equimolar mix of two oligonucleotides served as the beta constant-region primer for TRBC1 and TRBC2. The ligated cDNA underwent four PCR rounds using SP2 and nested alpha and beta constant-region primers. In TCRdb, the UMI-ligation and nested PCR reads were re-called with MiXCR into one record per CDR3 protein. The sample records roughly 150,000 distinct CDR3 sequences, 15% to 20% being singletons. The sequencing input was naive CD8+ T cells from blood. The origin of the receptors is a human donor in good health.

This clonotype was detected only a few times. The gene calls are TRBV6-5 and TRBJ1-5, with D uncertain. The CDR3 runs 16 residues. Germline V gene lookup returns CDR1 MNHEY and CDR2 SVGAGI. The germline V and J ends were trimmed by 0 bases and 4 bases, with 13 bases remaining between them. CDR3 DNA: TGTGCCAGCAGTTACTCGATTTTCACGGCTAATCAGCCCCAGCATTTT. Translating gives CASSYSIFTANQPQHF.

V usage is TRBV6-6 and J usage is TRBJ2-7; D remains unclear. The CDR3 is 16 residues long. V lost 0 bases to trimming and J lost 5 bases, with 17 bases between them. Germline lookup yields CDR1 MNHNY and CDR2 SVGAGI (reference sequence). The CDR3 sequence: CASSYSFSALTHEQYF. The CDR3 DNA reads as TGTGCCAGCAGTTACTCGTTTTCCGCTTTAACCCACGAGCAGTACTTC.

The chain couples TRBV7-9 to TRBJ2-3; 15 bases line up with TRBD2. Germline CDR1 and CDR2: SEHNR and FQNEAQ (reference sequence). Unmatched junction bases numbered 13, after V lost 5 bases and J lost 4 bases. The CDR3 has 19 amino acids. Written as DNA, the CDR3 is TGTGCCAGCAGCCCGCGGACTAGCGGGAGGGAGATGAAGGCAGATACGCAGTATTTT. Residues: CASSPRTSGREMKADTQYF.